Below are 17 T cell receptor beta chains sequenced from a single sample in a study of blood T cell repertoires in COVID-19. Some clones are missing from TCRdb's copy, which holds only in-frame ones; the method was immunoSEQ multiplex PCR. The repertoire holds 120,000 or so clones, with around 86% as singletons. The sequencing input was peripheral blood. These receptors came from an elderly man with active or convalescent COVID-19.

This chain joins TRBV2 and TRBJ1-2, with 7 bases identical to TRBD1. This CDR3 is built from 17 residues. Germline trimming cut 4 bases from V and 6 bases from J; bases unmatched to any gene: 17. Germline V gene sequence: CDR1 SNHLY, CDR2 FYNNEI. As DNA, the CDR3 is TGTGCCAGCAGTGGGGGGGACAGCCTCTCCGCCGGGGATGGCTACACCTTC. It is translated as CASSGGDSLSAGDGYTF. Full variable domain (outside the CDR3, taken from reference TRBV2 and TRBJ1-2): EPEVTQTPSHQVTQMGQEVILRCVPISNHLYFYWYRQILGQKVEFLVSFYNNEISEKSEIFDDQFSVERPDGSNFTLKIRSTKLEDSAMYFCASSGGDSLSAGDGYTFGSGTRLTVV.

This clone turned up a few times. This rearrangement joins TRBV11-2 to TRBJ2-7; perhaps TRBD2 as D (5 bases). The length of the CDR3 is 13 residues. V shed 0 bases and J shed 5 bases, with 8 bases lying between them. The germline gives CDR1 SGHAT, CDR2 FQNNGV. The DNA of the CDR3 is TGTGCCAGCAGCTTAGATATGAGGGACGAGCAGTACTTC. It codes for CASSLDMRDEQYF.

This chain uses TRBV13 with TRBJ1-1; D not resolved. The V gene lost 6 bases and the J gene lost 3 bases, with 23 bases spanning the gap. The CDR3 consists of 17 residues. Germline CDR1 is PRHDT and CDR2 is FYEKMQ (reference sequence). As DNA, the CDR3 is TGTGCCAGCAGGTCTTACGGGTTTAGTCGACGGGACACTGAAGCTTTCTTT. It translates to CASRSYGFSRRDTEAFF.

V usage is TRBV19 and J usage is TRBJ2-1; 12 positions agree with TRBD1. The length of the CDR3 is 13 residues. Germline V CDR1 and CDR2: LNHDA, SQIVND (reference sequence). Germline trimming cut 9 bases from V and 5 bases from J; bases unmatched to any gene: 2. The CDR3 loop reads CASRDRGHNEQFF. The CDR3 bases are TGTGCCAGCCGGGACAGGGGGCACAATGAGCAGTTCTTC.

DNA for the CDR3: TGTGCCAGCAGCCAACGGGCCGCGGTGGGAGCGGGGGGGCGCAATGAGCAGTTCTTC. Protein product: CASSQRAAVGAGGRNEQFF. This chain connects TRBV3-1 (or the pseudogene TRBV3-2) to TRBJ2-1, with 10 positions matching TRBD2. V lost 2 bases, J lost 6 bases, and 16 bases stayed unmatched. The CDR3 loop spans 19 amino acids. Germline loops: CDR1 LGHDT, CDR2 YNNKEL (reference sequence).

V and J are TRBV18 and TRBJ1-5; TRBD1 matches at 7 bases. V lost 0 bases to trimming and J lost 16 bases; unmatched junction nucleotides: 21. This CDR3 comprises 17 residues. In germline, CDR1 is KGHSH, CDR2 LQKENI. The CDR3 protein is CASSPPSVDRARGIGHF. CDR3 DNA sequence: TGTGCCAGCTCACCACCGTCAGTAGACAGGGCACGCGGTATAGGACATTTT.

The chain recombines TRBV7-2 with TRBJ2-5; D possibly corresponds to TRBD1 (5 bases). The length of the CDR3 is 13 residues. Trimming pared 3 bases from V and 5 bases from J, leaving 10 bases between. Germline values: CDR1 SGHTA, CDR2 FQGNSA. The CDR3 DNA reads TGTGCCAGCAGCTTCCAGGGTCTTGAGACCCAGTACTTC. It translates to CASSFQGLETQYF.

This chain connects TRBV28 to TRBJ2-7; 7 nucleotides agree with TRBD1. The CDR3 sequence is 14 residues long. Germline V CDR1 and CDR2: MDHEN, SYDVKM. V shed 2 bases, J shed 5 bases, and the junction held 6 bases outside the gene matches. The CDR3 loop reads CASSLAQGVHEQYF. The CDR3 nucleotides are TGTGCCAGCAGTTTAGCGCAGGGGGTACACGAGCAGTACTTC. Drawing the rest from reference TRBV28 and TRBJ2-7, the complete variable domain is DVKVTQSSRYLVKRTGEKVFLECVQDMDHENMFWYRQDPGLGLRLIYFSYDVKMKEKGDIPEGYSVSREKKERFSLILESASTNQTSMYLCASSLAQGVHEQYFGPGTRLTVT.

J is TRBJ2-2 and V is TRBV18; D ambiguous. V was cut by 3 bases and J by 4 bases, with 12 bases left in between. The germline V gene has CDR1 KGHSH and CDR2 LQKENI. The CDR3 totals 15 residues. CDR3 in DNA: TGTGCCAGCTCACCCGTTTCGGGTAGCACCGGGGAGCTGTTTTTT. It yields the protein CASSPVSGSTGELFF.

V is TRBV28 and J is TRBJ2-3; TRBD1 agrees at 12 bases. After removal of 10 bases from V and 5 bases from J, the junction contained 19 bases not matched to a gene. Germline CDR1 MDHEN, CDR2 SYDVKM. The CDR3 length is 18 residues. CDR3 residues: CAIDTGTGGGLRVDTQYF. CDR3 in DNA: TGTGCCATCGATACCGGGACAGGGGGCGGTTTGAGGGTAGATACGCAGTATTTT.

The CDR3: CASHRGPYQETQYF. The DNA of the CDR3 is TGTGCCAGCCACAGGGGGCCGTACCAAGAGACCCAGTACTTC. V and J are TRBV2 and TRBJ2-5, with TRBD1 identical over 9 bases. Trimming removed 8 bases from V and 0 bases from J; junction bases left unmatched: 4. This CDR3 spans 14 amino acids. From germline, CDR1 is SNHLY and CDR2 FYNNEI. Using reference TRBV2 and TRBJ2-5 for the parts outside the CDR3, the full variable domain is EPEVTQTPSHQVTQMGQEVILRCVPISNHLYFYWYRQILGQKVEFLVSFYNNEISEKSEIFDDQFSVERPDGSNFTLKIRSTKLEDSAMYFCASHRGPYQETQYFGPGTRLLVL.

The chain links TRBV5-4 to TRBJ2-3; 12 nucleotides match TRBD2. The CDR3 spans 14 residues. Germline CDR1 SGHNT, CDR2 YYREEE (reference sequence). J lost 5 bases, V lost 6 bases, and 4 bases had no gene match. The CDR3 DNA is TGTGCCAGCACTTCTAGCGGGGGGGGAGATACGCAGTATTTT. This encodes CASTSSGGGDTQYF.

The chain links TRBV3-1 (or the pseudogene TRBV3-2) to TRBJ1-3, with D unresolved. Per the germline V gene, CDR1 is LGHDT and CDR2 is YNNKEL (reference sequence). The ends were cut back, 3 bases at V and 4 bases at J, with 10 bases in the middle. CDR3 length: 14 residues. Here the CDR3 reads CASSQGGRGNTIYF. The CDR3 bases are TGTGCCAGCAGCCAGGGAGGGCGGGGAAACACCATATATTTT.

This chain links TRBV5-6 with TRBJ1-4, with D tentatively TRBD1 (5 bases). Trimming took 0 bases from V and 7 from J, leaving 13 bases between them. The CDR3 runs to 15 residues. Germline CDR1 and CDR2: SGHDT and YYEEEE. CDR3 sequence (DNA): TGTGCCAGCAGCTTGGTCAGGGCAGGCGTTGAAAAACTGTTTTTT. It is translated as CASSLVRAGVEKLFF.

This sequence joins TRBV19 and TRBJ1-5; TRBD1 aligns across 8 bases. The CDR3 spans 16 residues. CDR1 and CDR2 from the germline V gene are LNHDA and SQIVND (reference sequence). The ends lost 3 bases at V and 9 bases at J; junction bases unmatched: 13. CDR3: CASSIQGQVRPGPQHF. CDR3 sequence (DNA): TGTGCCAGTAGTATTCAGGGACAGGTTCGCCCTGGGCCCCAGCATTTT.

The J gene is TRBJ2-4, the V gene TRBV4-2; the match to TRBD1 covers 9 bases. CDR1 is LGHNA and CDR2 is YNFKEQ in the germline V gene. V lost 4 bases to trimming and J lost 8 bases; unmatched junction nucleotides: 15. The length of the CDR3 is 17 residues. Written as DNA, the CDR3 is TGTGCCAGCAGCCCCGCATCGGGACAGGGCGGGCGATACATTCAGTACTTC. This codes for CASSPASGQGGRYIQYF.

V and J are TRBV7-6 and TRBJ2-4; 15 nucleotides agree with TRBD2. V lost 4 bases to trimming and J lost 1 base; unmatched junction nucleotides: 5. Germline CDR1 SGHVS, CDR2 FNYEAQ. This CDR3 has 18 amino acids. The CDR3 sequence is CASSSGLAGGRAKNIQYF. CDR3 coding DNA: TGTGCCAGCAGCTCGGGACTAGCGGGAGGTCGGGCCAAAAACATTCAGTACTTC.